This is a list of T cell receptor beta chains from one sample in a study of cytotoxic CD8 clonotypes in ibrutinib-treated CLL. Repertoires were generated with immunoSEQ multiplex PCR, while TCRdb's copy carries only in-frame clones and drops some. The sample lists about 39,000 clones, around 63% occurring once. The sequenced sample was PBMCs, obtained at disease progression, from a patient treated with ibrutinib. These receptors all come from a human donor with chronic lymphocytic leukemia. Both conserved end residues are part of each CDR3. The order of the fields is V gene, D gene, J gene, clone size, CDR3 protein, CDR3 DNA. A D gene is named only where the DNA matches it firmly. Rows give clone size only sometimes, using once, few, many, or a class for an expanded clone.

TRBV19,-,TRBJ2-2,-,CATQGSRAGELFF,TGTGCCACTCAGGGAAGCAGAGCCGGGGAGCTGTTTTTT
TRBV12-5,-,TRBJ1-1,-,CASGLGLGAFF,TGTGCTAGTGGTTTGGGGTTAGGAGCTTTCTTT
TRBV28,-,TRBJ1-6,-,CASSHPRGPGGSPLHF,TGTGCCAGCAGTCACCCCCGGGGTCCCGGTGGATCACCCCTCCACTTT
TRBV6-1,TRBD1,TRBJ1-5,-,CASSGTGFYQPQHF,TGTGCCAGCAGTGGGACAGGTTTCTATCAGCCCCAGCATTTT
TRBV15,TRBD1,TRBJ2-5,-,CATSRARQGMGQETQYF,TGTGCCACCAGCAGAGCGCGACAGGGGATGGGTCAAGAGACCCAGTACTTC
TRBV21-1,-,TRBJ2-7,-,CASSNSALGVRGPSYEQYF,TGTGCCAGCAGCAATTCTGCTTTAGGGGTAAGAGGCCCCTCCTACGAGCAGTACTTC
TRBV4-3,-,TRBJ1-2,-,CASSDNTQGLYGYTF,TGCGCCAGCAGCGATAATACCCAGGGACTCTATGGCTACACCTTC
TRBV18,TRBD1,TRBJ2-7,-,CASSPLSGGDEQYF,TGTGCCAGCTCACCACTGTCAGGGGGAGACGAGCAGTACTTC
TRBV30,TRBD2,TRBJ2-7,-,CAWSLPLAGGLRYF,TGTGCCTGGAGCCTCCCACTAGCGGGAGGATTAAGGTACTTC
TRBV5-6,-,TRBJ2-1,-,CASSAENEQFF,TGTGCCAGCAGCGCGGAGAATGAGCAGTTCTTC
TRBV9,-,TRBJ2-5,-,CASSVGYSKETQYF,TGTGCCAGCAGCGTTGGTTATAGCAAAGAGACCCAGTACTTC
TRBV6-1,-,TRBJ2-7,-,CASSEGGHLISYEQYF,TGTGCCAGCAGTGAAGGGGGACACTTGATCTCCTACGAGCAGTACTTC
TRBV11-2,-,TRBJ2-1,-,CASSLELAFYEQFF,TGTGCCAGCAGCTTAGAGCTAGCATTCTATGAGCAGTTCTTC
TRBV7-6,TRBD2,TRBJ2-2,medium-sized,CASSPRTSGTGELFF,TGTGCCAGCAGCCCGAGGACTAGCGGAACCGGGGAGCTGTTTTTT
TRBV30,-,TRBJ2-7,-,CAWSVVGFEQYF,TGTGCCTGGAGTGTAGTAGGATTCGAGCAGTACTTC
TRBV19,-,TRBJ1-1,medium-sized,CASSVPGTVDTEAFF,TGTGCCAGTAGTGTACCCGGGACGGTGGACACTGAAGCTTTCTTT
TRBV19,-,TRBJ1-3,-,CASTAGAGNTIYF,TGTGCCAGTACGGCAGGGGCTGGAAACACCATATATTTT
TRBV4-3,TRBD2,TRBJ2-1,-,CASSQGGSHYNEQFF,TGCGCCAGCAGCCAAGGCGGGAGTCATTACAATGAGCAGTTCTTC
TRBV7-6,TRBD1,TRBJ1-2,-,CASSPTQGNYGYTF,TGTGCCAGCAGCCCAACACAGGGGAACTATGGCTACACCTTC
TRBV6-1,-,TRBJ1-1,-,CASTPTDSNTEAFF,TGTGCCAGCACCCCGACCGACTCGAACACTGAAGCTTTCTTT
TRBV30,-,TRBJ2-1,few,CAWSVYHEQFF,TGTGCCTGGAGTGTATATCATGAGCAGTTCTTC
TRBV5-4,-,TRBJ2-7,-,CASSLRAYEQYF,TGTGCCAGCAGCTTGAGGGCATACGAGCAGTACTTC
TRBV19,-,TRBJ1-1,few,CASSTSDRGDTEAFF,TGTGCCAGTAGTACCTCCGACCGAGGGGACACTGAAGCTTTCTTT
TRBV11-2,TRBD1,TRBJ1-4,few,CASSRGQSEKLFF,TGTGCCAGCAGCCGGGGACAGTCTGAAAAACTGTTTTTT
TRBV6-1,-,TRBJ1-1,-,CASSEITGYEAFF,TGTGCCAGCAGTGAAATCACAGGTTATGAAGCTTTCTTT
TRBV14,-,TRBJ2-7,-,CASSQQGLGYEQYF,TGTGCCAGCAGCCAGCAGGGGCTCGGCTACGAGCAGTACTTC
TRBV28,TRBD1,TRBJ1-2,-,CASSDSGPGGRGNYGYTF,TGTGCCAGCAGTGACTCGGGCCCAGGGGGGAGAGGAAACTATGGCTACACCTTC
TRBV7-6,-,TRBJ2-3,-,CASSLLADTQYF,TGTGCCAGCAGCTTATTGGCAGATACGCAGTATTTT
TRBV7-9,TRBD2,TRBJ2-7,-,CASSLEVGGEAYEQYF,TGTGCCAGCAGCTTAGAGGTCGGGGGGGAGGCCTACGAGCAGTACTTC
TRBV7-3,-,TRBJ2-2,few,CASSLSGGITGELFF,TGTGCCAGCAGCTTAAGTGGGGGGATCACCGGGGAGCTGTTTTTT
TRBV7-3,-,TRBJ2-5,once,CASSPSSGWETQYF,TGTGCCAGCAGCCCAAGCAGCGGGTGGGAGACCCAGTACTTC
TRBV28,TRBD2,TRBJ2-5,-,CASSPLIAGGQTQYF,TGTGCCAGCAGTCCCCTAATAGCGGGGGGTCAGACCCAGTACTTC
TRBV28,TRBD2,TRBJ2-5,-,CASSEFSVLAEGRETQYF,TGTGCCAGCAGTGAGTTTTCCGTACTAGCGGAGGGTCGGGAGACCCAGTACTTC
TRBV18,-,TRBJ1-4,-,CASSPPTSQEKLFF,TGTGCCAGCTCACCACCTACATCACAAGAAAAACTGTTTTTT
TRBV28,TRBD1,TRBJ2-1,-,CASSSRGKGSYNEQFF,TGTGCCAGCAGTTCCAGGGGGAAGGGCTCCTACAATGAGCAGTTCTTC
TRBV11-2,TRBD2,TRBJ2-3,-,CASSPTLAGGTDTQYF,TGTGCCAGCAGCCCCACACTAGCGGGAGGCACAGATACGCAGTATTTT
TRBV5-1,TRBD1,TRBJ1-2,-,CASSFTGEIGYTF,TGCGCCAGCAGCTTTACAGGGGAGATTGGCTACACCTTC
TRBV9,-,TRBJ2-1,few,CASSMIDAGQFF,TGTGCCAGCAGCATGATCGACGCGGGGCAGTTCTTC
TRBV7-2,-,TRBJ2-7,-,CASSLVRLEQYF,TGTGCCAGCAGCTTAGTAAGACTCGAGCAGTACTTC
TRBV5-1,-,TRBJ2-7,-,CASSWNSEQYF,TGCGCCAGCAGCTGGAATTCCGAGCAGTACTTC
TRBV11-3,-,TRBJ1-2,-,CASGGRLHGYTF,TGTGCCAGCGGGGGTAGATTACATGGCTACACCTTC
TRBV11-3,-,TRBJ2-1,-,CASSSHRESSYNEQFF,TGTGCCAGCAGCTCGCACAGGGAAAGCTCCTACAATGAGCAGTTCTTC
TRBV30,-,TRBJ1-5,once,CAWSGRGPNQPQHF,TGTGCCTGGAGCGGCCGGGGACCTAATCAGCCCCAGCATTTT
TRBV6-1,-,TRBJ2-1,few,CASRLEPEYEQFF,TGTGCCAGCAGGCTGGAACCCGAATATGAGCAGTTCTTC
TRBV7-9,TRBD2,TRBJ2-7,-,CASSLGGTAGSYEQYF,TGTGCCAGCAGCTTAGGAGGAACAGCGGGGTCCTACGAGCAGTACTTC
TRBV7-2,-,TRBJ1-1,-,CASSLRANTEAFF,TGTGCCAGCAGCTTAAGGGCGAACACTGAAGCTTTCTTT
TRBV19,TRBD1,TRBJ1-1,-,CASKGALLSTEAFF,TGTGCCAGTAAGGGGGCCCTCTTAAGCACTGAAGCTTTCTTT
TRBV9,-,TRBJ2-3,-,CASSVGADTQYF,TGTGCCAGCAGCGTAGGGGCGGATACGCAGTATTTT